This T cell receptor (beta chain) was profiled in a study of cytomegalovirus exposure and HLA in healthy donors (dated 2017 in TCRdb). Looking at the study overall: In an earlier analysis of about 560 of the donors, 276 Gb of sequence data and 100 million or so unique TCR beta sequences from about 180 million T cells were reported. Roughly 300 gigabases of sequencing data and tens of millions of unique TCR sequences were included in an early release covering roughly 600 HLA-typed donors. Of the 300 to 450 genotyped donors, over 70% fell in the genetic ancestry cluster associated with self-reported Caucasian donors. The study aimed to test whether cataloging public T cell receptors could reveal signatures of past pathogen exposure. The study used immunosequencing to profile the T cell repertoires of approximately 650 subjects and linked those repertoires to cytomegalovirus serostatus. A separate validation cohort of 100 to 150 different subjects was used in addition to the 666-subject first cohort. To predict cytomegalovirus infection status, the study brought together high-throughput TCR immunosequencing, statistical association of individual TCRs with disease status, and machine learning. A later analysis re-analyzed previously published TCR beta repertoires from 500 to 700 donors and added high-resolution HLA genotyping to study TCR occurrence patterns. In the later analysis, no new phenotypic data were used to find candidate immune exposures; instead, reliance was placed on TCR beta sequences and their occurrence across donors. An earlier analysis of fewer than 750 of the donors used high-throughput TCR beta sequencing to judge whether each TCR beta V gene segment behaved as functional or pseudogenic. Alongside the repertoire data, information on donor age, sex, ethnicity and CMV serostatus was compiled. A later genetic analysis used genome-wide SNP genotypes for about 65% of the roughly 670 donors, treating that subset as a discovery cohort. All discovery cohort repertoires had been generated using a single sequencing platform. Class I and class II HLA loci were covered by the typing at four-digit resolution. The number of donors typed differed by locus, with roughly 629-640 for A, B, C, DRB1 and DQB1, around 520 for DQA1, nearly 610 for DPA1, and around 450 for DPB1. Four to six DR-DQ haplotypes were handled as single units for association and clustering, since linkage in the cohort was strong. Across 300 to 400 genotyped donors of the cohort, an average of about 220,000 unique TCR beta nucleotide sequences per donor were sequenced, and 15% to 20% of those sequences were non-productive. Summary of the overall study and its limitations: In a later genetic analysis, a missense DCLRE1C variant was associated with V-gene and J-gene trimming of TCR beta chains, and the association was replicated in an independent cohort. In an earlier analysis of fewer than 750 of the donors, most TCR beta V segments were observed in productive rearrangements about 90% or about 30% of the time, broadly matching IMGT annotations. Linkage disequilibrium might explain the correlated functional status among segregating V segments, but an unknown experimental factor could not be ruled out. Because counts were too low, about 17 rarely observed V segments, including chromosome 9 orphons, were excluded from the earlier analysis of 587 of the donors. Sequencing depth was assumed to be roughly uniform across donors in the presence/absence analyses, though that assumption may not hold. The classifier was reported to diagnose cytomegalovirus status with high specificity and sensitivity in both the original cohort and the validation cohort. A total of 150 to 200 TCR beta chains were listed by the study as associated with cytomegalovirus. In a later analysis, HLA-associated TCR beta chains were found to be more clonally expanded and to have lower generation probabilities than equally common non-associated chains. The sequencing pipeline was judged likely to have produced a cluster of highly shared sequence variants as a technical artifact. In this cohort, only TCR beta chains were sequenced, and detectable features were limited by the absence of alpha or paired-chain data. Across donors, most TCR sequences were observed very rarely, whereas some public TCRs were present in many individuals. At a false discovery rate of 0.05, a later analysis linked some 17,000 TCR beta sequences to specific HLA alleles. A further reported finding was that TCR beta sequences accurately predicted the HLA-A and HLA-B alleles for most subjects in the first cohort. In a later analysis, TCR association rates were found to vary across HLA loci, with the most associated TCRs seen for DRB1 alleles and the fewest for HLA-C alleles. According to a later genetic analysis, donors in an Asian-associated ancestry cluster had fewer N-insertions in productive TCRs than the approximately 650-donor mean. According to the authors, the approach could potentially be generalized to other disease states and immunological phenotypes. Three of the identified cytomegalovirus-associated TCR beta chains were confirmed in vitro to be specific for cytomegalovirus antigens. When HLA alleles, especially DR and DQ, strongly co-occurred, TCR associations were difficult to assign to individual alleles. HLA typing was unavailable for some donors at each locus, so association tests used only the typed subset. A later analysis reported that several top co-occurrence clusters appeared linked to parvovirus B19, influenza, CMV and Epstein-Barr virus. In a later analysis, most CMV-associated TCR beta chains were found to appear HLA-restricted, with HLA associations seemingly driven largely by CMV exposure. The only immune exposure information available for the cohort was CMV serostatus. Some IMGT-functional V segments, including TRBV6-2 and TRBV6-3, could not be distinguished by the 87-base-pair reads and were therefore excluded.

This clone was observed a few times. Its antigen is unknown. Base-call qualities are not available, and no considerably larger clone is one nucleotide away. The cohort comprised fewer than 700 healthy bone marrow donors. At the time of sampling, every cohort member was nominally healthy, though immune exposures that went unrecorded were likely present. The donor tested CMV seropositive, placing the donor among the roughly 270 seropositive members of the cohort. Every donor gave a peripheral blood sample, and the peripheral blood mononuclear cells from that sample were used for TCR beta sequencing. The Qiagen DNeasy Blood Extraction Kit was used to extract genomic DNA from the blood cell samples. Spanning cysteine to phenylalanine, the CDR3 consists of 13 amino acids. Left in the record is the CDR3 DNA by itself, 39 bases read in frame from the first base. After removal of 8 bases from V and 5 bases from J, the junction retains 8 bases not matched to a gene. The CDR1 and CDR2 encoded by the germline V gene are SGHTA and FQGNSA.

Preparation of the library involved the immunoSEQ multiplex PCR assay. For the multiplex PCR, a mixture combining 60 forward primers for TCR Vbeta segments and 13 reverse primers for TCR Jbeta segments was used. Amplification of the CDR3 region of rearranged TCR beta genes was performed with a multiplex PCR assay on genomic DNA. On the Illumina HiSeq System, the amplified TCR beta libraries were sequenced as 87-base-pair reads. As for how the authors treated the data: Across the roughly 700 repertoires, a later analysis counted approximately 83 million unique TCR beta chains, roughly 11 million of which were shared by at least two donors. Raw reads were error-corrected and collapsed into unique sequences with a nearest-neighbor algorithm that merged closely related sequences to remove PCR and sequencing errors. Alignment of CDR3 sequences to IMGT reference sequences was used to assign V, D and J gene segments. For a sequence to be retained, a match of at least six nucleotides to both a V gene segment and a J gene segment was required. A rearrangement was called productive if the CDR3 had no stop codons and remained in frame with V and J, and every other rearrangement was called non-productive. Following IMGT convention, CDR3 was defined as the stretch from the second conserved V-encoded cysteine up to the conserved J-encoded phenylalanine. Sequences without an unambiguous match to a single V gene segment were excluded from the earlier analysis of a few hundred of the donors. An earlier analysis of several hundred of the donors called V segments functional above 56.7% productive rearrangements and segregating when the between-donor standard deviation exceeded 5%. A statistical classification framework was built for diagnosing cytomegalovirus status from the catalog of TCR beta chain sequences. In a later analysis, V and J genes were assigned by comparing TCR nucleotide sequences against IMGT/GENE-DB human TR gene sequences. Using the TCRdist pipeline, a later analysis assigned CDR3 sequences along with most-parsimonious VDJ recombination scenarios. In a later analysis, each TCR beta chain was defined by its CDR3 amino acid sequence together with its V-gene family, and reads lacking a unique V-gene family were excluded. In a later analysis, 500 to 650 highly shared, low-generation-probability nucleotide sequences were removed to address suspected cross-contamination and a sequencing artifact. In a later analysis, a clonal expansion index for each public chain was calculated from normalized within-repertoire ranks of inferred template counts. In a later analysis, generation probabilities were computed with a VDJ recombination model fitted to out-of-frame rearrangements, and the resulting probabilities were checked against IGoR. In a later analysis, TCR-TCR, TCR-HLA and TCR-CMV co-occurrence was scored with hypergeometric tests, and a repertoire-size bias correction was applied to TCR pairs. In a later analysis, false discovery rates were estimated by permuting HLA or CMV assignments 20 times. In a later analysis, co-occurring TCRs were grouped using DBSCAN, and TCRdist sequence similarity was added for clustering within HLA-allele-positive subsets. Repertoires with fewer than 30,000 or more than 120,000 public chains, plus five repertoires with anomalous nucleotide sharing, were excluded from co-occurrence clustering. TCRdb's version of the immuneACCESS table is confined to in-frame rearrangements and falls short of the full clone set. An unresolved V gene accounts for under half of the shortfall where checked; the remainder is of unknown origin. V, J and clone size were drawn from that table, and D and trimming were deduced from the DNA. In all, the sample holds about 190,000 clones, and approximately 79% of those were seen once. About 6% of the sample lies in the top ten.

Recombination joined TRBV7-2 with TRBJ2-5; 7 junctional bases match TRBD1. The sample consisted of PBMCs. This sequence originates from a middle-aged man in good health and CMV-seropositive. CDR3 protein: CASGPQGVETQYF. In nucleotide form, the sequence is TGTGCCAGCGGCCCCCAGGGGGTGGAGACCCAGTACTTC.